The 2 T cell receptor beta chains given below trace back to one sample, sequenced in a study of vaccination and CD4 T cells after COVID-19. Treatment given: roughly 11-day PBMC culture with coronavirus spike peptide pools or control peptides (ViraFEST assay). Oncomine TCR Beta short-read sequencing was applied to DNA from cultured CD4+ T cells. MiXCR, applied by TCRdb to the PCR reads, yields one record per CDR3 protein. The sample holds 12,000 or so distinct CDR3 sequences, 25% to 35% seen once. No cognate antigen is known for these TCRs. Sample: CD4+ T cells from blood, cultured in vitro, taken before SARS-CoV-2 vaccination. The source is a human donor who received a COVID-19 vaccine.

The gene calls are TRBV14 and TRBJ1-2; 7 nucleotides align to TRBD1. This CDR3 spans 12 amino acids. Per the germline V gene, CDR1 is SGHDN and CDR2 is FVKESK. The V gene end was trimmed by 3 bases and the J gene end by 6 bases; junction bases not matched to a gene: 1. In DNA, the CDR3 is TGTGCCAGCAGCCACCAGGGGGATGGCTACACCTTC. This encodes CASSHQGDGYTF.

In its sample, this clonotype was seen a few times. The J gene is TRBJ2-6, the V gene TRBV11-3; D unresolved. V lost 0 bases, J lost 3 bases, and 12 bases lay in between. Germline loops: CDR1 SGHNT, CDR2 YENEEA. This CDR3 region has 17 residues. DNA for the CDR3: TGTGCCAGCAGCTTAGATGTTTCAGTTGGTGGGGCCAACGTCCTGACTTTC. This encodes CASSLDVSVGGANVLTF.